This T cell receptor (beta chain) was identified in a study of CD8 T cells in Susac syndrome. With V trimmed by 6 bases and J by 4 bases, 4 bases remained unmatched. The CDR3 covers 14 residues. With random hexamers, reverse transcription was performed on about 0.5 to 1 ug of RNA. The method of amplification for TCR beta CDR3 was immunoSEQ multiplex PCR, covering 54 Vbeta and 13 Jbeta. TCRdb re-analysed the immunoSEQ multiplex PCR reads in MiXCR, keeping a single row per CDR3 protein. The table records over 80,000 distinct CDR3 sequences, approximately 93% of them present only once. This chain uses TRBV12-3 or TRBV12-4 with TRBJ2-7; 12 bases match TRBD2. The clonotype comes from a human donor with Susac syndrome. Sequencing input: CD8+ T cells from PBMCs. The CDR3 DNA follows: TGTGCCAGCAGCGTACTAGCGGGAGGATACGAGCAGTACTTC. It encodes CASSVLAGGYEQYF.